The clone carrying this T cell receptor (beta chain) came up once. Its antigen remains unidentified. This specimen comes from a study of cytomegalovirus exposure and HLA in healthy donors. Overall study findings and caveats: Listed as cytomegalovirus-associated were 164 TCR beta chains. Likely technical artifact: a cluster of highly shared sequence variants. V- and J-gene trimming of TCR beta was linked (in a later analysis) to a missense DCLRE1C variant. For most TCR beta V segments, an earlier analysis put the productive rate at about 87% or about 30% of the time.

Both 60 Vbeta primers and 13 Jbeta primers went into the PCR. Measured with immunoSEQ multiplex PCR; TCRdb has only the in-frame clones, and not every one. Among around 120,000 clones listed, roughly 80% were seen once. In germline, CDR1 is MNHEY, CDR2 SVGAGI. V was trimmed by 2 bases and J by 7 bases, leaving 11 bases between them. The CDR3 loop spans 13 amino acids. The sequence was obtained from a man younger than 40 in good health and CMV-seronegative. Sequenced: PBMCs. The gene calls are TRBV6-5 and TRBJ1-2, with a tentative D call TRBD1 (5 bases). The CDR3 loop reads CASSYGQGGGYTF. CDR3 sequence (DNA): TGTGCCAGCAGTTACGGGCAGGGTGGTGGCTACACCTTC.